This T cell receptor beta chain was sequenced in a study of cytomegalovirus exposure and HLA in healthy donors (TCRdb year 2017). In terms of the full investigation: An earlier analysis of some 600 of the donors reported 276 Gb of sequence data and 117 million unique TCR beta sequences obtained from approximately 180 million T cells. An early release covering roughly 640 HLA-typed donors comprised 250 to 350 gigabases of sequencing data and approximately 85 million unique TCR sequences. Of the 300 to 500 genotyped donors, 70% to 90% were placed in the genetic ancestry cluster associated with self-reported Caucasian donors. The aim of the study was to test whether cataloging public T cell receptors could identify signatures of past pathogen exposure. The study profiled the T cell repertoires of hundreds of subjects by immunosequencing and related them to cytomegalovirus serostatus. A separate validation cohort of roughly 130 different subjects was used in addition to the approximately 700-subject first cohort. The study combined high-throughput TCR immunosequencing, statistical association of individual TCRs with disease status, and machine learning to predict cytomegalovirus infection status. In a later analysis, previously published TCR beta repertoires from 666 donors were re-analyzed and high-resolution HLA genotyping was added so that TCR occurrence patterns could be studied. In the later analysis, no new phenotypic data were used to find candidate immune exposures; instead, reliance was placed on TCR beta sequences and their occurrence across donors. In an earlier analysis of roughly 600 of the donors, high-throughput TCR beta sequencing was used to judge whether each TCR beta V gene segment behaved as functional or pseudogenic. Donor age, sex, ethnicity and CMV serostatus were compiled together with the repertoire data. A later genetic analysis used genome-wide SNP genotypes for 398 of the 666 donors, treating that subset as a discovery cohort. Every discovery cohort repertoire had been produced on one sequencing platform. HLA typing covered class I and class II loci at four-digit resolution. The number of donors typed differed by locus, with about 629-630 for A, B, C, DRB1 and DQB1, around 500 for DQA1, nearly 610 for DPA1, and around 430 for DPB1. Several DR-DQ haplotypes were handled as single units for association and clustering, since linkage in the cohort was strong. Across 300 to 500 genotyped donors of the cohort, an average of approximately 200,000 unique TCR beta nucleotide sequences per donor were sequenced, and approximately 19% of those sequences were non-productive.

The full study reports these points: Linkage disequilibrium might explain the correlated functional status among segregating V segments, but an unknown experimental factor could not be excluded. The classifier was reported to diagnose cytomegalovirus status with high specificity and sensitivity in both the original cohort and the validation cohort. Compared with the roughly 600-donor mean, donors in an Asian-associated ancestry cluster had fewer N-insertions in productive TCRs, according to a later genetic analysis. V-gene and J-gene trimming of TCR beta chains was associated with a missense DCLRE1C variant in a later genetic analysis, and the association was replicated in an independent cohort. Only TCR beta chains were sequenced in this cohort, and the absence of alpha or paired-chain data limited detectable features. At a false discovery rate of 0.05, a later analysis linked some 17,000 TCR beta sequences to specific HLA alleles. Because counts were too low, seventeen rarely observed V segments, including chromosome 9 orphons, were excluded from the earlier analysis of 587 of the donors. According to a later analysis, TCR association rates differed among HLA loci, with DRB1 alleles showing the most associated TCRs and HLA-C alleles showing the fewest. According to a later analysis, most CMV-associated TCR beta chains appeared to be HLA-restricted, and the HLA associations seemed to be driven largely by CMV exposure. For the cohort, immune exposure information was limited to CMV serostatus. A total of about 150 TCR beta chains were listed by the study as associated with cytomegalovirus. The sequencing pipeline was judged likely to have produced a cluster of highly shared sequence variants as a technical artifact. Most TCR sequences were seen in very few donors, while some public TCRs were found in many individuals. The 87-base-pair reads could not distinguish some IMGT-functional V segments, including TRBV6-2 and TRBV6-3, so those segments were excluded. In an earlier analysis of several hundred of the donors, most TCR beta V segments were observed in productive rearrangements about 90% or about 30% of the time, broadly matching IMGT annotations. HLA typing was unavailable for some donors at each locus, so association tests used only the typed subset. Compared with equally common non-associated chains, HLA-associated TCR beta chains in a later analysis were more clonally expanded and had lower generation probabilities. Several of the top co-occurrence clusters appeared to be linked to parvovirus B19, influenza, CMV and Epstein-Barr virus, according to a later analysis. A further reported finding was that TCR beta sequences accurately predicted the HLA-A and HLA-B alleles for most subjects in the first cohort. It was suggested by the authors that the approach could potentially be generalized to other disease states and immunological phenotypes. In vitro tests confirmed that a few of the cytomegalovirus-associated TCR beta chains recognize cytomegalovirus antigens. When HLA alleles, especially DR and DQ, strongly co-occurred, attributing TCR associations to individual alleles was difficult. Presence/absence analyses assumed roughly uniform sequencing depth across donors, an assumption that may not hold.

Worth noting for this clone: No cognate antigen has been identified for it. A read error may produce the germline difference seen at one junction end.

The cohort consisted of 600 to 700 healthy bone marrow donors. Cohort members were all nominally healthy when sampled, although unrecorded immune exposures were likely present. The donor tested CMV seropositive, placing the donor among the approximately 290 seropositive members of the cohort. Every donor gave a peripheral blood sample, and the peripheral blood mononuclear cells from that sample were used for TCR beta sequencing. The Qiagen DNeasy Blood Extraction Kit was used to extract genomic DNA from the blood cell samples. Library preparation used the immunoSEQ multiplex PCR assay. The multiplex PCR relied on a mix of 60 forward primers for TCR Vbeta segments and 13 reverse primers for TCR Jbeta segments. The CDR3 region of rearranged TCR beta genes was amplified from genomic DNA by a multiplex PCR assay. The amplified TCR beta libraries were sequenced on the Illumina HiSeq System as 87-base-pair reads. In the source study's methods: A later analysis counted approximately 74 million unique TCR beta chains across the approximately 700 repertoires, and around 12 million of these chains were shared by at least two donors. A nearest-neighbor algorithm error-corrected the raw reads and collapsed the reads into unique sequences, merging closely related sequences to remove PCR and sequencing errors. V, D and J gene segments were assigned by aligning CDR3 sequences to IMGT reference sequences. For a sequence to be retained, a match of at least six nucleotides was required to both a V gene segment and a J gene segment. Rearrangements were classified as productive when the CDR3 lacked stop codons and remained in frame with V and J, and all other rearrangements were classified as non-productive. Following IMGT convention, CDR3 was defined as the stretch from the second conserved V-encoded cysteine up to the conserved J-encoded phenylalanine. In an earlier analysis of approximately 500 of the donors, sequences lacking an unambiguous match to a single V gene segment were excluded. In an earlier analysis of 587 of the donors, V segments were called functional above 56.7% productive rearrangements and were called segregating when the between-donor standard deviation exceeded 5%. A statistical classification framework was built to diagnose cytomegalovirus status from the catalog of TCR beta chain sequences. In a later analysis, V and J genes were assigned by comparing TCR nucleotide sequences against IMGT/GENE-DB human TR gene sequences. In a later analysis, CDR3 sequences and most-parsimonious VDJ recombination scenarios were assigned using the TCRdist pipeline. A later analysis defined each TCR beta chain by its CDR3 amino acid sequence plus V-gene family, and excluded reads lacking a unique V-gene family. A later analysis removed 500 to 600 highly shared, low-generation-probability nucleotide sequences to deal with suspected cross-contamination and a sequencing artifact. In a later analysis, a clonal expansion index was calculated for each public chain from normalized within-repertoire ranks of inferred template counts. A later analysis computed generation probabilities with a VDJ recombination model fitted to out-of-frame rearrangements, and checked the results against IGoR. In a later analysis, TCR-TCR, TCR-HLA and TCR-CMV co-occurrence was scored with hypergeometric tests, and a repertoire-size bias correction was applied to TCR pairs. False discovery rates were estimated in a later analysis by permuting HLA or CMV assignments 20 times. In a later analysis, co-occurring TCRs were grouped with DBSCAN, and TCRdist sequence similarity was added when clustering was performed within HLA-allele-positive subsets. Repertoires with fewer than 30,000 or more than 120,000 public chains were left out of co-occurrence clustering, as were about five repertoires with anomalous nucleotide sharing. As stored in TCRdb, this immuneACCESS dataset retains in-frame rearrangements with V and J assigned. A fraction of the clones does not appear; measured against another copy, unresolved V genes explain less than half of the discrepancy, and the remainder lacks a known reason. That table supplies the V and J calls and clone size; D and trimming were determined from the DNA. The sample's records list some 48,000 clones. 25% to 30% of the sample is taken by the ten largest.

In the germline V gene, CDR1 corresponds to LGHNA and CDR2 to YSLEER. Inclusive of the bounding cysteine and phenylalanine, the CDR3 is 15 residues long. Here the CDR3 DNA is all that survives: 45 bases in frame from base 1. This receptor was obtained from a man aged 35-49 years in good health and CMV-seropositive. The chain is made from TRBV4-3 and TRBJ2-3; the D gene is possibly TRBD2, with 6 bases matching. Sequencing was carried out using PBMCs. CDR3 sequence: CASSPLVGSTDKQYF. The DNA reads TGCGCCAGCAGCCCATTAGTCGGGAGCACAGATAAGCAGTATTTT.